The 19 T cell receptor beta chains listed next were all sequenced from one sample in a study of PD-1 blockade in mismatch repair-deficient tumors. Repertoires were generated with immunoSEQ multiplex PCR, while TCRdb's copy carries only in-frame clones and drops some. The repertoire holds tens of thousands of clones, about 91% seen once, with around 14% in the top ten. The sequenced sample was peripheral blood, obtained 52 weeks after starting pembrolizumab. Source of these receptors: an adult with mismatch repair-deficient cancer.

The rearrangement links TRBV4-1 to TRBJ1-2; D is undetermined. CDR1 and CDR2 (germline): MGHRA, YSYEKL. This CDR3 is 15 amino acids long. V was clipped by 4 bases and J by 0 bases, with 12 bases between them. CDR3 residues: CASSPLPLANYGYTF. The CDR3 DNA sequence: TGCGCCAGCAGCCCTCTTCCCCTAGCTAACTATGGCTACACCTTC.

The chain joins TRBV30 to TRBJ2-7, with TRBD1 identical over 7 bases. CDR1 is GTSNPN, CDR2 SVGIG, per germline (reference sequence). This CDR3 comprises 14 residues. J lost 3 bases, V lost 2 bases, and 7 bases had no gene match. CDR3: CAWSFPTGVYEQYF. In DNA form, the CDR3 reads TGTGCCTGGAGTTTTCCCACAGGGGTCTACGAGCAGTACTTC.

This chain connects TRBV2 to TRBJ1-1, with D possibly matching TRBD1 (6 bases). This CDR3 spans 13 amino acids. Germline CDR1 reads SNHLY; CDR2 reads FYNNEI. V lost 5 bases and J lost 5, with 12 bases in between. CDR3 amino acids: CASSQGSGTEAFF. CDR3 DNA: TGTGCCAGCAGTCAGGGGTCGGGGACTGAAGCTTTCTTT.

This chain connects TRBV7-9 to TRBJ2-1, with TRBD2 matching 8 bases. The CDR3 sequence is 18 residues long. Germline V gene lookup returns CDR1 SEHNR and CDR2 FQNEAQ (reference sequence). V lost 4 bases and J lost 7; bases outside the gene matches: 18. As DNA, the CDR3 is TGTGCCAGCAGCTGCTCCCTCCTGGCGGGAGGTATGTGTAATGAGCAGTTCTTC. This codes for CASSCSLLAGGMCNEQFF. Full variable domain (missing parts from reference TRBV7-9 and TRBJ2-1): DTGVSQNPRHKITKRGQNVTFRCDPISEHNRLYWYRQTLGQGPEFLTYFQNEAQLEKSRLLSDRFSAERPKGSFSTLEIQRTEQGDSAMYLCASSCSLLAGGMCNEQFFGPGTRLTVL.

This clone was detected once. The chain carries TRBV27 and TRBJ2-2; 9 bases line up with TRBD1. Unmatched junction bases numbered 6, after V lost 3 bases and J lost 4 bases. The CDR3 contains 16 residues. CDR1 and CDR2 from the germline V gene are MNHEY and SMNVEV (reference sequence). The chain's CDR3 is CASSLWTGVGTGELFF. In nucleotides, the CDR3 is TGTGCCAGCAGTTTGTGGACAGGGGTAGGCACCGGGGAGCTGTTTTTT.

This chain joins TRBV27 and TRBJ2-7; 8 nucleotides agree with TRBD2. This CDR3 region has 17 residues. V shed 5 bases and J 3 bases; nucleotides not matched to a gene: 15. Germline assignment: CDR1 MNHEY and CDR2 SMNVEV (reference sequence). CDR3 coding DNA: TGTGCCAGCAGTATACGGACTAGCAGCGATAATCTCTACGAGCAGTACTTC. Amino acids: CASSIRTSSDNLYEQYF.

The chain is built from TRBV28 and TRBJ2-3; 8 nucleotides align to TRBD1. V was pared by 6 bases and J by 1 base, with 18 bases of the junction left unmatched. The CDR3 consists of 19 residues. Germline V gene data show CDR1 as MDHEN and CDR2 as SYDVKM. The CDR3 DNA follows: TGTGCCAGCAGCGAATCTAACAAATATCTGACAGGGGGCACAGATACGCAGTATTTT. Translation gives CASSESNKYLTGGTDTQYF.

The rearrangement joins TRBV11-2 to TRBJ2-3; 13 positions match TRBD2. CDR3 size: 17 residues. Trimming removed 2 bases from V and 3 bases from J; junction bases left unmatched: 5. Germline assignment: CDR1 SGHAT and CDR2 FQNNGV. CDR3 sequence: CASSLTSGRVFTDTQYF. CDR3 sequence (DNA): TGTGCCAGCAGCTTAACTAGCGGGAGGGTTTTTACAGATACGCAGTATTTT.

The rearrangement joins TRBV4-3 to TRBJ2-4; TRBD1 agrees at 10 bases. The V gene end was trimmed by 0 bases and the J gene end by 5 bases; junction bases not matched to a gene: 13. Germline V gene lookup returns CDR1 LGHNA and CDR2 YSLEER. This CDR3 region has 19 residues. The CDR3 here is CASSQDATGGGGNENIQYF. CDR3 nucleotide sequence: TGCGCCAGCAGCCAAGATGCGACAGGGGGCGGGGGGAACGAAAACATTCAGTACTTC.

The gene calls are TRBV14 and TRBJ2-1; D uncertain. The V end was cut by 2 bases, the J end by 4 bases, with 6 bases between. The CDR3 spans 13 residues. CDR1 SGHDN and CDR2 FVKESK come from the germline V gene. Here the CDR3 reads CASSQRMYNEQFF. The CDR3 DNA reads as TGTGCCAGCAGCCAAAGAATGTACAATGAGCAGTTCTTC.

This chain connects TRBV7-3 to TRBJ2-1; D uncertain. The CDR3 has 15 residues. Germline CDR1 SGHTA, CDR2 FQGTGA. Trimming removed 1 base from V and 1 base from J, with 8 bases in between. The CDR3 DNA reads TGTGCCAGCAGCTTAAGCGGAGCATCCTACAATGAGCAGTTCTTC. It translates to CASSLSGASYNEQFF.

The chain recombines TRBV4-1 with TRBJ2-7, with unresolved D. The length of the CDR3 is 14 residues. V lost 1 base to trimming and J lost 2 bases, with 9 bases between them. Germline V gene lookup returns CDR1 MGHRA and CDR2 YSYEKL. The DNA for the CDR3 is TGCGCCAGCAGCCAAGGGCTCTTAGCCTACGAGCAGTACTTC. Protein sequence: CASSQGLLAYEQYF.

The chain uses TRBV7-3 and TRBJ2-2, with D tentatively TRBD2 (5 bases). In germline, CDR1 is SGHTA, CDR2 FQGTGA. The CDR3 consists of 16 residues. With 5 bases removed from V and 4 bases from J, the gap between germline ends came to 17 bases. In DNA form, the CDR3 reads TGTGCCAGCAGCACAACCCCGGAGGTCGGCACCGGGGAGCTGTTTTTT. Its protein product is CASSTTPEVGTGELFF.

The rearrangement links TRBV7-2 to TRBJ2-7; tentative D call: TRBD2 (6 bases). Germline CDR1 reads SGHTA; CDR2 reads FQGNSA. CDR3 length: 13 residues. Between the trimmed V and J ends, which lost 1 base and 12 bases, there was a span of 16 bases. The CDR3 DNA reads TGTGCCAGCAGCTTAGAATCACGGGACTGGACGTACTTC. Its translation: CASSLESRDWTYF.

This clone was observed a single time. The chain employs TRBV7-9 and TRBJ2-5, with 8 bases identical to TRBD2. The CDR3 is made up of 15 amino acids. V trimming: 7 bases; J trimming: 1 base; junction bases outside the gene matches: 8. Germline V gives CDR1 SEHNR, CDR2 FQNEAQ (reference sequence). The CDR3 sequence: CASIDLAGLQETQYF. As DNA, the CDR3 is TGTGCCAGCATCGACCTAGCGGGCCTCCAAGAGACCCAGTACTTC.

This clone was recorded a few times. The CDR3: CASSLRTGTAYEQYF. DNA of the CDR3: TGTGCCAGCAGTTTACGGACAGGAACCGCGTACGAGCAGTACTTC. The chain combines TRBV27 with TRBJ2-7; 7 positions match TRBD1. Germline CDR1 MNHEY, CDR2 SMNVEV (reference sequence). V gave up 2 bases and J gave up 4 bases; unmatched junction bases: 8. The CDR3 covers 15 residues.

This sequence joins TRBV19 and TRBJ2-5; no clear D gene. Deletions cut 1 base from V and 5 bases from J, with 8 bases between. The CDR3 extends over 13 amino acids. Germline V gene sequence: CDR1 LNHDA, CDR2 SQIVND (reference sequence). This CDR3 is CASSIGGGETQYF. The CDR3 coding sequence is TGTGCCAGTAGTATAGGGGGTGGCGAGACCCAGTACTTC.

The chain is built from TRBV30 and TRBJ2-1; maybe TRBD2 (6 bases). From germline, CDR1 is GTSNPN and CDR2 SVGIG (reference sequence). V shed 0 bases and J shed 7 bases, with 10 bases lying between them. The CDR3 covers 13 residues. The CDR3 loop reads CAWSVGAGNEQFF. In nucleotides, the CDR3 is TGTGCCTGGAGTGTAGGAGCGGGTAATGAGCAGTTCTTC.

The rearrangement joins TRBV19 to TRBJ2-7; 11 nucleotides match TRBD2. V dropped 5 bases and J dropped 1; count of bases not matched to a gene: 4. The CDR3 spans 15 residues. The V gene's germline CDR1 is LNHDA and CDR2 SQIVND (reference sequence). The CDR3 protein is CASSVAGGMSYEQYF. The CDR3 DNA sequence: TGTGCCAGTAGTGTAGCGGGAGGGATGTCCTACGAGCAGTACTTC.